Each of the 32 T cell receptor beta chains below was sequenced from the same sample in a study of blood T cell repertoires in COVID-19. Data came from immunoSEQ multiplex PCR; TCRdb stores just in-frame clones and leaves some out. The sample records 350,000 or so clones, over 75% being singletons. Material for sequencing was PBMCs or T cells enriched from blood (not recorded which). The receptors come from a woman in her twenties or thirties who had recovered from COVID-19.

The chain carries TRBV4-2 and TRBJ2-1, with TRBD2 matching over 9 bases. The V gene end was trimmed by 2 bases and the J gene end by 6 bases; junction bases not matched to a gene: 17. The CDR3 is 19 amino acids. Germline V gene sequence: CDR1 LGHNA, CDR2 YNFKEQ. The CDR3 protein is CASSQIFMLAGGPSNEQFF. DNA for the CDR3: TGTGCCAGCAGCCAAATATTTATGCTGGCGGGGGGGCCTTCCAATGAGCAGTTCTTC.

The chain is built from TRBV3-1 (or the pseudogene TRBV3-2) and TRBJ1-1; D is unresolved. CDR1 and CDR2 (germline): LGHDT, YNNKEL (reference sequence). The CDR3 loop spans 11 amino acids. V gave up 5 bases and J gave up 13 bases, with 14 bases separating them. DNA for the CDR3: TGTGCCAGCAGCGAGGGTACGGAGGGTTTCTTT. This sequence encodes CASSEGTEGFF.

The genes are TRBV7-2 and TRBJ2-7; a possible D gene is TRBD1 (6 bases). The CDR3 has 14 amino acids. Germline V gene sequence: CDR1 SGHTA, CDR2 FQGNSA. The V gene lost 3 bases and the J gene lost 6 bases, with 15 bases spanning the gap. This CDR3 is CASSFTSAGAEQYF. DNA for the CDR3: TGTGCCAGCAGCTTTACTTCGGCAGGGGCCGAGCAGTACTTC.

Here the CDR3 DNA reads TGTGCCTGGAGCGTAGGCTTTTGGGGGGATAGCAATCAGCCCCAGCATTTT. It yields the protein CAWSVGFWGDSNQPQHF. The chain combines TRBV30 with TRBJ1-5; tentative D call: TRBD1 (5 bases). Trimming removed 3 bases from V and 0 bases from J, with 18 bases in between. The germline V gene encodes CDR1 GTSNPN and CDR2 SVGIG (reference sequence). This CDR3 has 17 residues.

This chain joins TRBV6-5 and TRBJ2-2; 8 nucleotides match TRBD1. Trimming cost V 5 bases and J 5 bases; bases outside gene matches: 7. CDR3 length: 15 residues. The V gene's germline CDR1 is MNHEY and CDR2 SVGAGI. CDR3 nucleotide sequence: TGTGCCAGCAGTCCCAGGGGGCTGTGGACCGGGGAGCTGTTTTTT. This encodes CASSPRGLWTGELFF.

The chain is built from TRBV11-2 and TRBJ1-1, with D perhaps matching TRBD1 (5 bases). This CDR3 has 14 amino acids. Germline V CDR1 and CDR2: SGHAT, FQNNGV. Trimming took off 1 base at V and 7 bases at J, with 13 bases between the two ends. Written as DNA, the CDR3 is TGTGCCAGCAGCTTAGCAGAGAGGAGGGGTGAAGCTTTCTTT. Its translation is CASSLAERRGEAFF. The full variable domain, completed using reference TRBV11-2 and TRBJ1-1, is EAGVAQSPRYKIIEKRQSVAFWCNPISGHATLYWYQQILGQGPKLLIQFQNNGVVDDSQLPKDRFSAERLKGVDSTLKIQPAKLEDSAVYLCASSLAERRGEAFFGQGTRLTVV.

A word on this clone: Mismatch with germline at one junction end may stem from a read error. The chain combines TRBV27 with TRBJ2-7; 12 bases agree with TRBD2. Germline lookup yields CDR1 MNHEY and CDR2 SMNVEV (reference sequence). CDR3 length: 14 residues. The CDR3 DNA sequence: TGTGCCAGCACTTTACTAGCGGGGGGCGGCGAGCAGTACTTC. Its translation is CASTLLAGGGEQYF.

This clone was recorded a few times. V and J are TRBV7-9 and TRBJ1-4; D may be TRBD1 (6 bases). The germline V gene encodes CDR1 SEHNR and CDR2 FQNEAQ (reference sequence). Trimming shortened V by 5 bases and J by 3 bases, and 16 bases separated the two germline ends. The CDR3 spans 16 residues. CDR3 amino acids: CASSPRQVPSNEKLFF. CDR3 sequence (DNA): TGTGCCAGCAGCCCGAGACAGGTCCCGTCTAATGAAAAACTGTTTTTT.

V and J are TRBV28 and TRBJ2-6; TRBD2 is a possible D gene (5 bases). V dropped 6 bases and J dropped 3 bases, with 9 bases sitting between them. This CDR3 has 14 residues. Per the germline V gene, CDR1 is MDHEN and CDR2 is SYDVKM. In nucleotides, the CDR3 is TGTGCCAGCAGACGGGGTAATGGGGCCAACGTCCTGACTTTC. This translates into CASRRGNGANVLTF. The full variable domain, with the rest looked up from reference TRBV28 and TRBJ2-6, is DVKVTQSSRYLVKRTGEKVFLECVQDMDHENMFWYRQDPGLGLRLIYFSYDVKMKEKGDIPEGYSVSREKKERFSLILESASTNQTSMYLCASRRGNGANVLTFGAGSRLTVL.

This chain uses TRBV9 with TRBJ2-7, with D possibly TRBD1 on 7 matching bases. The CDR3 runs 14 residues. The ends were cut back, 1 base at V and 4 bases at J, with 12 bases in the middle. Germline lookup yields CDR1 SGDLS and CDR2 YYNGEE. CDR3 protein: CASSVSAGGYEQYF. The CDR3 nucleotides read TGTGCCAGCAGCGTAAGTGCAGGGGGGTACGAGCAGTACTTC. Full variable domain (rest looked up from reference TRBV9 and TRBJ2-7): DSGVTQTPKHLITATGQRVTLRCSPRSGDLSVYWYQQSLDQGLQFLIQYYNGEERAKGNILERFSAQQFPDLHSELNLSSLELGDSALYFCASSVSAGGYEQYFGPGTRLTVT.

This clone has just a few counts. The rearrangement joins TRBV11-2 to TRBJ1-2; 7 bases are a match to TRBD1. CDR3 length equals 17 residues. Germline V CDR1 and CDR2: SGHAT, FQNNGV. Trimming took 0 bases from V and 6 from J; bases not matched to a gene: 13. CDR3 loop: CASSLDPKDRWGNGYTF. The CDR3 nucleotides are TGTGCCAGCAGCTTAGATCCGAAGGACAGGTGGGGGAATGGCTACACCTTC.

This sequence joins TRBV7-2 and TRBJ2-5, with 7 bases lining up with TRBD1. From germline, CDR1 is SGHTA and CDR2 FQGNSA. The length of the CDR3 is 16 residues. The trim removed 1 base at V and 3 bases at J, leaving 8 bases unmatched. The CDR3 coding sequence is TGTGCCAGCAGCTTAGTCAAAATGGGGACAGAAGAGACCCAGTACTTC. Its translation: CASSLVKMGTEETQYF.

The genes are TRBV6-2 or TRBV6-3 and TRBJ2-7, with D tentatively TRBD2 (5 bases). Germline CDR1 reads MNHEY; CDR2 reads SVGEGT. V lost 0 bases and J lost 6, with 15 bases in between. The CDR3 totals 15 residues. CDR3 coding DNA: TGTGCCAGCAGTTACTCTACTACCCGACTAATCGAGCAGTACTTC. Translated: CASSYSTTRLIEQYF.

The V and J genes are TRBV18 and TRBJ1-5; TRBD1 is a possible D gene (6 bases). Per the germline V gene, CDR1 is KGHSH and CDR2 is LQKENI. V was pared by 6 bases and J by 0 bases, with 9 bases between. This CDR3 region has 14 residues. The CDR3 loop reads CASSHRDSNQPQHF. The CDR3 bases are TGTGCCAGCTCCCACAGGGATAGCAATCAGCCCCAGCATTTT.

This chain uses TRBV21-1 with TRBJ1-6; TRBD1, the table's D call, lacks a check against the DNA. TRBV21-1 is a documented pseudogene. This CDR3 spans 16 amino acids. CDR3 nucleotides: TGTGCTCCCAGAACCCCTTACAGGGGCGTCAATTCACCCCTCCACTTT. It specifies CAPRTPYRGVNSPLHF.

V gene TRBV5-1 combines with J gene TRBJ2-4; 10 bases fit TRBD1. V lost 4 bases to trimming and J lost 4 bases; unmatched junction nucleotides: 8. The germline V gene has CDR1 SGHRS and CDR2 YFSETQ. The CDR3 sequence is 16 residues long. The DNA of the CDR3 is TGCGCCAGCAGCCCAAGGGGACAGGGGCCTAAAAACATTCAGTACTTC. It yields the protein CASSPRGQGPKNIQYF.

The chain has TRBV6-1 and TRBJ1-5, with 7 bases that match TRBD1. The CDR3 is 15 amino acids. J was trimmed by 4 bases and V by 5 bases; bases with no gene match: 8. Germline assignment: CDR1 MNHNS and CDR2 SASEGT. The CDR3, as DNA: TGTGCCAGCAGTCGGGACAGCCTGGGGAATCAGCCCCAGCATTTT. It codes for CASSRDSLGNQPQHF.

The rearrangement uses TRBV27 and TRBJ1-1; TRBD1 matches at 7 bases. Trimming cost V 5 bases and J 2 bases; bases outside gene matches: 8. Looked up from germline, CDR1 is MNHEY and CDR2 is SMNVEV (reference sequence). The CDR3 sequence is 15 residues long. The CDR3 loop is CASSPRGQFNTEAFF. The CDR3 bases are TGTGCCAGCAGTCCCCGGGGACAGTTCAACACTGAAGCTTTCTTT.

The chain links TRBV28 to TRBJ2-5, with TRBD1 as a possible D gene (6 bases). Germline V gives CDR1 MDHEN, CDR2 SYDVKM. Trimming removed 8 bases from V and 2 bases from J, with 15 bases in between. The CDR3 length is 14 residues. The CDR3 DNA reads as TGTGCCAGCGATCCAGGGGCACCACAAGAGACCCAGTACTTC. Its protein is CASDPGAPQETQYF.

V is TRBV28 and J is TRBJ1-2; tentative D call: TRBD1 (5 bases). CDR1 is MDHEN, CDR2 SYDVKM, per germline. Trimming took 6 bases from V and 7 from J, leaving 18 bases between them. The CDR3 sequence is 14 residues long. The CDR3 is CASSPTVLWLGYTF. CDR3 coding DNA: TGTGCCAGCAGCCCGACAGTCTTATGGCTTGGCTACACCTTC.

DNA of the CDR3: TGTGCCAGCAGCCCAAGACAGTTAAATGAAAAACTGTTTTTT. Translating it yields CASSPRQLNEKLFF. The J gene is TRBJ1-4, the V gene TRBV7-9, with a weak D call TRBD1 (5 bases). Per the germline V gene, CDR1 is SEHNR and CDR2 is FQNEAQ (reference sequence). Trimming removed 5 bases from V and 5 bases from J, with 12 bases in between. The CDR3 is 14 residues long.

V and J are TRBV13 and TRBJ1-1; TRBD1 might be the D (5 bases). The CDR3 consists of 13 residues. V lost 5 bases, J lost 1 base, and 8 bases lay in between. Germline loops: CDR1 PRHDT, CDR2 FYEKMQ (reference sequence). CDR3 sequence (DNA): TGTGCCAGCAGCAACGGACAGAACACTGAAGCTTTCTTT. Translating gives CASSNGQNTEAFF.

The chain recombines TRBV25-1 with TRBJ1-6; the match to TRBD1 covers 11 bases. Per germline, CDR1 MGHDK and CDR2 SYGVNS. Trimming took 6 bases from V and 10 from J; bases not matched to a gene: 8. This CDR3 comprises 15 residues. The CDR3 region is CASRTTGTGGSPLHF. The CDR3 bases are TGTGCCAGCAGGACTACCGGGACAGGGGGATCACCCCTCCACTTT.

A remark on this clone: The sample contains more than one DNA sequence encoding this CDR3. This chain connects TRBV6-2 or TRBV6-3 to TRBJ2-7; D not resolved. V dropped 6 bases and J dropped 3 bases, with 6 bases sitting between them. Germline lookup yields CDR1 MNHEY and CDR2 SVGEGT. CDR3 length equals 11 residues. The CDR3 coding sequence is TGTGCCAGCAGCTATCTCTACGAGCAGTACTTC. Protein: CASSYLYEQYF.

The chain uses TRBV5-4 and TRBJ2-3, with 7 bases fitting TRBD1. V lost 4 bases and J lost 2; bases outside the gene matches: 13. This CDR3 region has 17 residues. The germline gives CDR1 SGHNT, CDR2 YYREEE (reference sequence). CDR3 sequence (DNA): TGTGCCAGCAGCCCCCGAGGGGGCGGGCGCCCCACAGATACGCAGTATTTT. This translates into CASSPRGGGRPTDTQYF. Based on the CDR3 plus reference TRBV5-4 and TRBJ2-3, the full variable domain is ETGVTQSPTHLIKTRGQQVTLRCSSQSGHNTVSWYQQALGQGPQFIFQYYREEENGRGNFPPRFSGLQFPNYSSELNVNALELDDSALYLCASSPRGGGRPTDTQYFGPGTRLTVL.

J is TRBJ1-4 and V is TRBV19; D is undetermined. The CDR3 has 14 amino acids. With 4 bases removed from V and 0 bases from J, the gap between germline ends came to 6 bases. The V gene's germline CDR1 is LNHDA and CDR2 SQIVND (reference sequence). CDR3 DNA: TGTGCCAGTAGTAGCACTGCAACTAATGAAAAACTGTTTTTT. This translates into CASSSTATNEKLFF.

V and J are TRBV9 and TRBJ2-1, with TRBD2 matching 11 bases. In germline, CDR1 is SGDLS, CDR2 YYNGEE. This CDR3 is 15 amino acids long. Trimming took 0 bases from V and 5 from J; bases not matched to a gene: 1. CDR3 region: CASSVEGLADNEQFF. The CDR3 bases are TGTGCCAGCAGCGTAGAGGGACTAGCGGACAATGAGCAGTTCTTC.

The CDR3: CASSGASGGSYNEQFF. The CDR3 DNA follows: TGTGCCAGCAGCGGAGCTAGCGGGGGATCCTACAATGAGCAGTTCTTC. V gene TRBV5-6 combines with J gene TRBJ2-1; TRBD2 matches 10 bases. CDR1 and CDR2 (germline): SGHDT, YYEEEE. CDR3 length: 16 amino acids. Germline trimming cut 4 bases from V and 1 base from J; bases unmatched to any gene: 5.

This chain uses TRBV9 with TRBJ1-2, with a possible D match to TRBD1 (5 bases). V was shortened by 3 bases and J by 1 base, with 10 bases between the two germline ends. The CDR3 loop spans 14 amino acids. Germline-derived CDR1 and CDR2 are SGDLS and YYNGEE. The CDR3 loop is CASSGGGGNYGYTF. Written as DNA, the CDR3 is TGTGCCAGCAGCGGTGGGGGAGGTAACTATGGCTACACCTTC.

The chain uses TRBV5-1 and TRBJ1-4; 8 bases fit TRBD1. Germline V lookup: CDR1 SGHRS, CDR2 YFSETQ. V shed 0 bases, J shed 3 bases, and the junction held 7 bases outside the gene matches. The CDR3 totals 17 residues. Written as DNA, the CDR3 is TGCGCCAGCAGCTTGGCCCAGGGGGCTTGGGCTAATGAAAAACTGTTTTTT. Residues: CASSLAQGAWANEKLFF. The variable domain in full, completed from reference TRBV5-1 and TRBJ1-4, reads KAGVTQTPRYLIKTRGQQVTLSCSPISGHRSVSWYQQTPGQGLQFLFEYFSETQRNKGNFPGRFSGRQFSNSRSEMNVSTLELGDSALYLCASSLAQGAWANEKLFFGSGTQLSVL.

J is TRBJ2-6 and V is TRBV4-1, with TRBD1 identical over 9 bases. This CDR3 region has 20 residues. Germline lookup yields CDR1 MGHRA and CDR2 YSYEKL. Losses at the gene ends were 3 bases for V and 2 bases for J; bases not matched to a gene: 14. In DNA, the CDR3 is TGCGCCAGCAGCCAGGGGCCTCCGGGACAGGGACTGGCTGGGGCCAACGTCCTGACTTTC. Encoded protein: CASSQGPPGQGLAGANVLTF.

The chain employs TRBV6-5 and TRBJ2-2; D remains ambiguous. Germline V lookup: CDR1 MNHEY, CDR2 SVGAGI. V shed 8 bases and J shed 0 bases, with 10 bases lying between them. The CDR3 extends over 14 amino acids. CDR3 coding DNA: TGTGCCAGCCAGTACTACTCGAACACCGGGGAGCTGTTTTTT. Translating it yields CASQYYSNTGELFF.